This T cell receptor (beta chain) was recorded in a study of blood T cell repertoires in COVID-19. In the authors' workflow: The authors estimated nucleated cell counts from reference gene primer amplification. The data were produced by immunoSEQ multiplex PCR, yet TCRdb's version contains in-frame clones alone and is incomplete. V and J calls and clone size are copied from that table; D and trimming were computed from the DNA. The data show 370,000 or so clones, around 87% seen once. Individuals aged roughly 18 to 95 years were recruited from fewer than 30 US areas. Cohorts were based on clinical histories the participants reported. Symptom resolution, clearance, or two negative PCRs marked donors in Cohort 3 as recovered. Germline V gives CDR1 SGHRS, CDR2 YFSETQ. The CDR3 is 15 amino acids. Trimming removed 3 bases at V and 8 bases at J, with 18 bases between.

The sequenced sample was PBMCs or T cells enriched from blood (not recorded which). The rearrangement joins TRBV5-1 to TRBJ2-1, with a tentative D call TRBD2 (6 bases). The TCR originated in a man under 40 who had recovered from COVID-19. The CDR3 spells CASSSTTLASDEQFF. CDR3 sequence (DNA): TGCGCCAGCAGCTCGACGACTCTAGCGAGCGATGAGCAGTTCTTC.